The next 13 T cell receptor beta chains were all read from a single sample in a study of cytomegalovirus exposure and HLA in healthy donors. TCRdb's copy holds only in-frame clones and misses some; the assay was immunoSEQ multiplex PCR. The table includes around 69,000 clones, 96% detected once. The source material was PBMCs. The receptor source for this set is a young woman in good health and CMV-seropositive.

V and J are TRBV30 and TRBJ2-1, with 11 bases matching TRBD2. J was trimmed by 6 bases and V by 2 bases; bases with no gene match: 3. The CDR3 spans 14 residues. Germline CDR1 GTSNPN, CDR2 SVGIG (reference sequence). CDR3 nucleotides: TGTGCCTGGAGTATCGGACTAGCGGGCAATGAGCAGTTCTTC. It specifies CAWSIGLAGNEQFF.

The rearrangement joins TRBV11-2 to TRBJ2-7, with 7 bases that match TRBD1. Germline CDR1 SGHAT, CDR2 FQNNGV. The CDR3 covers 13 residues. The trim removed 5 bases at V and 4 bases at J, leaving 5 bases unmatched. The CDR3 DNA reads TGTGCCAGCAGCGGTGCGGACAGGTACGAGCAGTACTTC. Protein: CASSGADRYEQYF.

The chain couples TRBV2 to TRBJ1-1; 7 nucleotides align to TRBD1. Germline-derived CDR1 and CDR2 are SNHLY and FYNNEI. The CDR3 spans 15 residues. V lost 5 bases and J lost 1; bases outside the gene matches: 7. For the CDR3, the DNA is TGTGCCAGCAGTCCGTCGAGGGGGCGGAACACTGAAGCTTTCTTT. Its protein product is CASSPSRGRNTEAFF.

The chain uses TRBV19 and TRBJ1-2; weak D call: TRBD1 (6 bases). V was cut by 10 bases and J by 3 bases, with 9 bases left in between. There are 11 residues in the CDR3. CDR1 LNHDA and CDR2 SQIVND come from the germline V gene (reference sequence). CDR3 nucleotide sequence: TGTGCCACCAACAGGGACTATGGCTACACCTTC. Its protein is CATNRDYGYTF.

The chain uses TRBV7-8 and TRBJ1-5; possibly TRBD1 for D (5 bases). V dropped 2 bases and J dropped 2 bases, with 10 bases sitting between them. CDR1 SGHVS and CDR2 FQNEAQ come from the germline V gene. This CDR3 spans 15 amino acids. The CDR3 reads CASSLYGGGNQPQHF. In DNA, the CDR3 is TGTGCCAGCAGCTTATACGGGGGGGGCAATCAGCCCCAGCATTTT. Complete variable domain (other parts from reference TRBV7-8 and TRBJ1-5): GAGVSQSPRYKVAKRGQDVALRCDPISGHVSLFWYQQALGQGPEFLTYFQNEAQLDKSGLPSDRFFAERPEGSVSTLKIQRTQQEDSAVYLCASSLYGGGNQPQHFGDGTRLSIL.

This chain connects TRBV19 to TRBJ1-1; TRBD1 might be the D (5 bases). V lost 7 bases to trimming and J lost 9 bases, with 12 bases between them. The CDR3 is 11 amino acids. The germline CDR1 and CDR2 sequences are LNHDA and SQIVND (reference sequence). CDR3 in amino acids: CASTRGSQAFF. Here the CDR3 DNA reads TGTGCCAGTACAAGGGGTTCCCAAGCTTTCTTT. The variable domain in full, completed from reference TRBV19 and TRBJ1-1, reads DGGITQSPKYLFRKEGQNVTLSCEQNLNHDAMYWYRQDPGQGLRLIYYSQIVNDFQKGDIAEGYSVSREKKESFPLTVTSAQKNPTAFYLCASTRGSQAFFGQGTRLTVV.

The chain combines TRBV6-5 with TRBJ2-1; no firm D call. V lost 6 bases and J lost 2, with 11 bases in between. The CDR3 is 14 residues long. CDR1 is MNHEY and CDR2 is SVGAGI in the germline V gene. CDR3 DNA: TGTGCCAGCAGCTATGCAGGTACCTACAATGAGCAGTTCTTC. Amino acids: CASSYAGTYNEQFF.

The rearrangement joins TRBV7-2 to TRBJ2-3; possibly TRBD1 for D (6 bases). The germline V gene encodes CDR1 SGHTA and CDR2 FQGNSA. This CDR3 has 18 residues. The V and J ends lost 5 bases and 0 bases respectively, with 21 bases between them. The CDR3 loop reads CASSLGLVGTFSTDTQYF. CDR3 nucleotide sequence: TGTGCCAGCAGCCTCGGGTTGGTGGGGACATTTAGCACAGATACGCAGTATTTT.

The rearrangement uses TRBV5-6 and TRBJ2-5, with 7 nucleotides matching TRBD2. Germline V gene lookup returns CDR1 SGHDT and CDR2 YYEEEE. The CDR3 is 15 residues long. V lost 3 bases to trimming and J lost 5 bases; unmatched junction nucleotides: 10. CDR3 nucleotide sequence: TGTGCCAGCAGCTCCGAGACTAGCCTTAGTGAGACCCAGTACTTC. It translates to CASSSETSLSETQYF.

The chain uses TRBV18 and TRBJ2-1; the match to TRBD2 covers 9 bases. CDR1 is KGHSH, CDR2 LQKENI, per germline. The CDR3 consists of 15 residues. With V trimmed by 2 bases and J by 6 bases, 5 bases remained unmatched. The CDR3 loop reads CASSPGRGGGNEQFF. CDR3 sequence (DNA): TGTGCCAGCTCACCAGGCCGCGGGGGGGGCAATGAGCAGTTCTTC.

The genes are TRBV27 and TRBJ2-7, with a possible D match to TRBD2 (6 bases). The CDR3 length is 14 residues. Germline CDR1 MNHEY, CDR2 SMNVEV (reference sequence). With 6 bases removed from V and 5 bases from J, the gap between germline ends came to 17 bases. CDR3 DNA: TGTGCCAGCAGGGGCCGGGGGAGATGGGACGAGCAGTACTTC. Protein product: CASRGRGRWDEQYF.

This chain links TRBV7-3 with TRBJ2-3, with 7 bases fitting TRBD2. The CDR3 covers 18 residues. V shed 0 bases, J shed 2 bases, and the junction held 11 bases outside the gene matches. Germline-derived CDR1 and CDR2 are SGHTA and FQGTGA. This CDR3 is CASSLTPGGAGHTDTQYF. The CDR3 DNA is TGTGCCAGCAGCTTAACCCCCGGAGGAGCGGGGCACACAGATACGCAGTATTTT.

The rearrangement links TRBV14 to TRBJ1-4, with 8 bases matching TRBD1. CDR1 is SGHDN, CDR2 FVKESK, per germline. The J segment lost 8 bases and the V segment lost 0 bases, leaving 5 bases of the junction unmatched. The CDR3 has 15 amino acids. This CDR3 reads CASSQDLGQVEKLFF. DNA of the CDR3: TGTGCCAGCAGCCAAGATCTGGGACAGGTAGAAAAACTGTTTTTT.